This is a list of T cell receptor beta chains from one sample in a study of PD-L1 blockade in urothelial cancer. Data came from immunoSEQ multiplex PCR; TCRdb stores just in-frame clones and leaves some out. The table lists 60,000 to 70,000 clones, around 81% of them singletons. The sequences come from PBMCs, collected around atezolizumab (anti-PD-L1) treatment. These receptors were obtained from a man aged 70-80 years with urothelial cancer. CDR3s include the opening cysteine and the closing phenylalanine or tryptophan. Fields, in order: D gene, CDR3 length, J gene, V gene, clone size, CDR3 protein, CDR3 DNA. D genes are given only for firm matches. Some rows have no size entry. The others give once, few or many, or a class for an expanded clone.

>TRBD2|15|TRBJ2-5|TRBV9|few
CASSVNAGVGETQYF
TGTGCCAGCAGCGTAAATGCGGGAGTTGGCGAGACCCAGTACTTC
>TRBD1|14|TRBJ2-1|TRBV7-8|NA
CASSLRTGYNEQFF
TGTGCCAGCAGCCTCAGGACAGGCTACAATGAGCAGTTCTTC
>NA|16|TRBJ2-1|TRBV6-4|NA
CASSEQIEGLYNEQFF
TGTGCCAGCAGTGAACAAATCGAAGGACTCTACAATGAGCAGTTCTTC
>NA|14|TRBJ1-5|TRBV6-1|NA
CATKESSRVQPQHF
TGTGCCACAAAGGAATCCAGCAGGGTACAGCCCCAGCATTTT
>TRBD1|16|TRBJ1-1|TRBV5-1|NA
CASSLGIRTGNTEAFF
TGCGCCAGCAGCTTGGGAATAAGGACAGGGAACACTGAAGCTTTCTTT
>TRBD1|14|TRBJ1-5|TRBV7-2|few
CASSSGQPHQPQHF
TGTGCCAGCAGCTCGGGACAGCCCCATCAGCCCCAGCATTTT
>NA|14|TRBJ1-1|TRBV11-2|NA
CASSPGVVGTEAFF
TGTGCCAGCAGCCCCGGAGTGGTGGGCACTGAAGCTTTCTTT
>NA|12|TRBJ1-2|TRBV28|NA
CASSPTVYGYTF
TGTGCCAGCAGTCCCACGGTGTATGGCTACACCTTC
>TRBD1|15|TRBJ1-1|TRBV18|NA
CASSIQGGMNTEAFF
TGTGCCAGCTCAATACAAGGGGGCATGAACACTGAAGCTTTCTTT
>TRBD1|17|TRBJ1-1|TRBV7-2|NA
CASSLGPRQGVSTEAFF
TGTGCCAGCAGCTTAGGCCCCCGACAGGGTGTAAGCACTGAAGCTTTCTTT
>NA|14|TRBJ1-1|TRBV27|NA
CASAWRGGDTEAFF
TGTGCCAGCGCCTGGCGGGGGGGGGACACTGAAGCTTTCTTT
>TRBD2|15|TRBJ2-1|TRBV10-2|NA
CATDQGLAGVGEQFF
TGCGCCACTGACCAGGGACTAGCGGGAGTCGGTGAGCAGTTCTTC
>TRBD1|15|TRBJ1-1|TRBV6-6|NA
CASSYSTRGNIGAFF
TGTGCCAGCAGTTACTCGACCAGGGGGAATATCGGCGCTTTCTTT
>NA|14|TRBJ2-3|TRBV27|NA
CASRRASSTDTQYF
TGTGCCAGCAGGCGGGCCTCGAGCACAGATACGCAGTATTTT
>TRBD2|14|TRBJ2-1|TRBV18|NA
CASAPVTSGNEQFF
TGTGCCAGCGCACCAGTTACTAGCGGGAATGAGCAGTTCTTC
>TRBD2|14|TRBJ2-7|TRBV27|NA
CASSSSSGRYEQYF
TGTGCCAGCAGTTCTTCTAGCGGGAGGTACGAGCAGTACTTC
>NA|16|TRBJ2-7|TRBV5-1|NA
CASSLVLGRSSYEQYF
TGCGCCAGCAGCTTGGTACTGGGGAGAAGCTCCTACGAGCAGTACTTC
>TRBD1|17|TRBJ2-3|TRBV5-1|NA
CASSSGQGGSSTDTQYF
TGCGCCAGCAGCTCCGGACAGGGGGGTTCTAGCACAGATACGCAGTATTTT
>TRBD1|16|TRBJ2-1|TRBV7-7|NA
CASSLDGTGGYNEQFF
TGTGCTAGCAGCTTAGATGGGACAGGGGGATACAATGAGCAGTTCTTC
>TRBD2|15|TRBJ2-1|TRBV19|NA
CASSIESGSYNEQFF
TGTGCCAGTAGTATAGAAAGCGGGAGCTACAATGAGCAGTTCTTC